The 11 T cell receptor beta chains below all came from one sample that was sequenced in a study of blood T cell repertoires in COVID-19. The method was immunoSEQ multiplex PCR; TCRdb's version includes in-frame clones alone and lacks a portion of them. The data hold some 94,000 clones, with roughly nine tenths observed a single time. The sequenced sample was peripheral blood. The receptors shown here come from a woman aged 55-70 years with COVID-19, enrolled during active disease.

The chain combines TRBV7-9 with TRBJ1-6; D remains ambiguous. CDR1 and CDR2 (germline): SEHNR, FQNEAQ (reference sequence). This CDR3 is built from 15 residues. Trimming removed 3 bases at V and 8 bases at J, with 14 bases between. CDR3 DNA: TGTGCCAGCAGCTTCCCCCCCCCGGGATATTCACCCCTCCACTTT. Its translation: CASSFPPPGYSPLHF. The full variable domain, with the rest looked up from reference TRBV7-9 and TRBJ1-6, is DTGVSQNPRHKITKRGQNVTFRCDPISEHNRLYWYRQTLGQGPEFLTYFQNEAQLEKSRLLSDRFSAERPKGSFSTLEIQRTEQGDSAMYLCASSFPPPGYSPLHFGNGTRLTVT.

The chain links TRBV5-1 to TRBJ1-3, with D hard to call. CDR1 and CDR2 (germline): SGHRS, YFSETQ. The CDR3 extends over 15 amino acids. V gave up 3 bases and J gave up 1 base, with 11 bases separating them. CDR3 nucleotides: TGCGCCAGCAGCTCGTCAGGTACTTCTGGAAACACCATATATTTT. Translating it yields CASSSSGTSGNTIYF.

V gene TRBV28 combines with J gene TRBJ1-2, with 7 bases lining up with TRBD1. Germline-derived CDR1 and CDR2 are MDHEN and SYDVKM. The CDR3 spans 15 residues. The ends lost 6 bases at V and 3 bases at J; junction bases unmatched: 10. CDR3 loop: CASSLDRDFYYGYTF. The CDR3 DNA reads TGTGCCAGCAGCCTCGACAGGGATTTTTACTATGGCTACACCTTC.

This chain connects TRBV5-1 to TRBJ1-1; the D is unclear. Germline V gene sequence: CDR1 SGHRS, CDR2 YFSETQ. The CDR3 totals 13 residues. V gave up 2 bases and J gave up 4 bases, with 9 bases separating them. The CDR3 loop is CASSFAPGTEAFF. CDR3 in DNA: TGCGCCAGCAGCTTTGCCCCGGGCACTGAAGCTTTCTTT. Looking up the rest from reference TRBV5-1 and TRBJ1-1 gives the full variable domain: KAGVTQTPRYLIKTRGQQVTLSCSPISGHRSVSWYQQTPGQGLQFLFEYFSETQRNKGNFPGRFSGRQFSNSRSEMNVSTLELGDSALYLCASSFAPGTEAFFGQGTRLTVV.

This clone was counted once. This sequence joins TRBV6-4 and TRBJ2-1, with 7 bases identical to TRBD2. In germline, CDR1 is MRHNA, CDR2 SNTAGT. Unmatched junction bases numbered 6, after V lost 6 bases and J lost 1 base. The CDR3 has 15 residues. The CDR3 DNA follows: TGTGCCAGCAGCGAATGGCGGGGGTCCTACAATGAGCAGTTCTTC. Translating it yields CASSEWRGSYNEQFF.

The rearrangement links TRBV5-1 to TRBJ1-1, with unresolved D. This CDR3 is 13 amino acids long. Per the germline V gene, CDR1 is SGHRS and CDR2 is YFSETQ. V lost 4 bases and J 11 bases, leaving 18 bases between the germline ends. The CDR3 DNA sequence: TGCGCCAGCAGCCGTAGTGTCGAGGCGGGGGCTTTCTTT. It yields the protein CASSRSVEAGAFF.

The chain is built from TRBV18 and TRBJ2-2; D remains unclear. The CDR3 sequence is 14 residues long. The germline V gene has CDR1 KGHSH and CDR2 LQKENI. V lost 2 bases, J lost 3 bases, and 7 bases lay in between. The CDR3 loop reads CASSPKGDTGELFF. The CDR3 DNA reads TGTGCCAGCTCACCAAAAGGAGACACCGGGGAGCTGTTTTTT.

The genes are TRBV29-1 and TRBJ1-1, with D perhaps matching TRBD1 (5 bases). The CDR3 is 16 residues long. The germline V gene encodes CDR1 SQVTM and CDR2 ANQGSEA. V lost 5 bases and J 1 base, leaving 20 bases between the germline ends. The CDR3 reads CSVKEIRVGENTEAFF. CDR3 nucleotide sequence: TGCAGCGTTAAGGAGATCAGGGTTGGAGAGAACACTGAAGCTTTCTTT.

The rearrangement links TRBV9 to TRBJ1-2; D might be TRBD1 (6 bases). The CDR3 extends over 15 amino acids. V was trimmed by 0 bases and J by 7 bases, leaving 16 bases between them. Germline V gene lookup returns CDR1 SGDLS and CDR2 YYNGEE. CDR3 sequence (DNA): TGTGCCAGCAGCGTAGCGGCAGGGGCCTTGGGTGGCTACACCTTC. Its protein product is CASSVAAGALGGYTF.

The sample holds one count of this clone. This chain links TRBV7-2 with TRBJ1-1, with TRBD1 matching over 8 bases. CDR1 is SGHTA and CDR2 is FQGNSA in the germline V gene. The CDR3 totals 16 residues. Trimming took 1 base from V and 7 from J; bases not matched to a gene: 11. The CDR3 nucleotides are TGTGCCAGCAGCTTAGTTGGGCAGGGGGCGCAGTTTGAAGCTTTCTTT. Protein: CASSLVGQGAQFEAFF.

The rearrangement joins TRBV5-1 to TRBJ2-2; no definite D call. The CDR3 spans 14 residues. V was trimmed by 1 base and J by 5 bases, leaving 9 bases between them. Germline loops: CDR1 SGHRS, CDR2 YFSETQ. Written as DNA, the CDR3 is TGCGCCAGCAGCTTGCACAGCAAAACCGGGGAGCTGTTTTTT. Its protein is CASSLHSKTGELFF.